Shown below are 6 T cell receptor beta chains from a single sample sequenced in a study of identical twins. One entry per CDR3 protein, called by TCRdb with MiXCR from the 5' RACE reads. The table lists 450,000 or so distinct CDR3 sequences, approximately 15% of them singletons, with over 0.5% in the top ten. These data were also filed under a second study, of yellow fever vaccine responses in identical twins.

The sequenced material came from CD4+ T cells sorted from blood. Every receptor here comes from a woman aged 18-29 years in good health.

This clonotype was recorded many times. The chain combines TRBV7-9 with TRBJ2-3, with 9 bases matching TRBD1. J lost 2 bases, V lost 5 bases, and 5 bases had no gene match. The CDR3 totals 15 residues. Germline lookup yields CDR1 SEHNR and CDR2 FQNEAQ (reference sequence). The CDR3 DNA reads TGTGCCAGCAGCAAAGGGGACAGGGTCACAGATACGCAGTATTTT. This gives the protein CASSKGDRVTDTQYF.

V usage is TRBV10-3 and J usage is TRBJ2-1; 9 nucleotides line up with TRBD1. Germline values: CDR1 ENHRY, CDR2 SYGVKD. The CDR3 has 19 amino acids. Trimming at V came to 6 bases and at J to 1 base, leaving 16 bases not matched to a gene. Here the CDR3 reads CAIRGQGGGQASSYNEQFF. CDR3 nucleotide sequence: TGTGCCATCAGGGGACAGGGAGGCGGTCAGGCTAGTTCCTACAATGAGCAGTTCTTC.

The genes are TRBV7-8 and TRBJ2-5; a possible D gene is TRBD2 (5 bases). Per the germline V gene, CDR1 is SGHVS and CDR2 is FQNEAQ. Trimming took 2 bases from V and 5 from J, leaving 12 bases between them. The CDR3 is 14 amino acids. The CDR3 sequence: CASSLFGMGETQYF. CDR3 bases: TGTGCCAGCAGCTTATTCGGGATGGGGGAGACCCAGTACTTC. The entire variable domain, with the rest obtained from reference TRBV7-8 and TRBJ2-5, is as follows: GAGVSQSPRYKVAKRGQDVALRCDPISGHVSLFWYQQALGQGPEFLTYFQNEAQLDKSGLPSDRFFAERPEGSVSTLKIQRTQQEDSAVYLCASSLFGMGETQYFGPGTRLLVL.

The chain carries TRBV29-1 and TRBJ2-2; D gene uncertain. Germline lookup yields CDR1 SQVTM and CDR2 ANQGSEA. The CDR3 loop spans 14 amino acids. Deletions cut 7 bases from V and 1 base from J, with 13 bases between. The CDR3 protein is CSAKKGLNTGELFF. In DNA, the CDR3 is TGCAGCGCTAAAAAGGGATTGAACACCGGGGAGCTGTTTTTT.

The rearrangement uses TRBV6-1 and TRBJ2-5; no firm D call. This CDR3 spans 14 amino acids. V was shortened by 6 bases and J by 4 bases, with 15 bases between the two germline ends. Germline V gene sequence: CDR1 MNHNS, CDR2 SASEGT. The CDR3 DNA sequence: TGTGCCAGCAGCCCGAGTCCAGTCGGAGAGACCCAGTACTTC. This gives the protein CASSPSPVGETQYF.

The chain has TRBV28 and TRBJ2-5, with D maybe TRBD2 (7 bases). V gave up 7 bases and J gave up 5 bases, with 14 bases separating them. This CDR3 is 13 amino acids long. Germline-derived CDR1 and CDR2 are MDHEN and SYDVKM. CDR3 region: CASMGGPGETQYF. The CDR3 nucleotides read TGTGCCAGCATGGGGGGGCCTGGGGAGACCCAGTACTTC.